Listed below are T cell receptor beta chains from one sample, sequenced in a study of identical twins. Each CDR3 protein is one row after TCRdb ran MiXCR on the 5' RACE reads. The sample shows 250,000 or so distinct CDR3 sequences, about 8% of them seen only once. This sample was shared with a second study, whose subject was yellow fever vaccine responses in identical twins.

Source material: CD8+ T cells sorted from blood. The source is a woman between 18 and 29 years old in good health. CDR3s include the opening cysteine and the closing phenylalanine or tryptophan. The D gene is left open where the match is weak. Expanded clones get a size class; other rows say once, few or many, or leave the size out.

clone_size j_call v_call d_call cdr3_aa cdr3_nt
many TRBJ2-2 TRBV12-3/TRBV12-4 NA CASSGFSANTGELFF TGTGCCAGCAGTGGGTTCTCAGCCAACACCGGGGAGCTGTTTTTT
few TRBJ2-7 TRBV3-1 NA CASNPGGGSDEQYF TGTGCCTCGAACCCGGGGGGCGGCTCCGACGAGCAGTACTTC
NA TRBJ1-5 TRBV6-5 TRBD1 CASSLGQGSNQPQHF TGTGCCAGCAGTTTGGGACAGGGTAGCAATCAGCCCCAGCATTTT
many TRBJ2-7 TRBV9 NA CASSAGDRYEQYF TGTGCCAGCAGCGCTGGGGACCGCTACGAGCAGTACTTC
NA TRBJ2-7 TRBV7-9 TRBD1 CASSPQTGRAYVQYF TGTGCCAGCAGCCCCCAGACAGGGCGGGCATACGTGCAGTACTTC
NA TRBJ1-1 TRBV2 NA CASSEAGGRQTEAFF TGTGCCAGCAGTGAAGCCGGGGGGCGCCAAACTGAAGCTTTCTTT
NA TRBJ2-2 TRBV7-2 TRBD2 CASSLSGGDWELFF TGTGCCAGCAGCCTTAGCGGGGGGGACTGGGAGCTGTTTTTT
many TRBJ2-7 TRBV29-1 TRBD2 CSVVPSGGVYEQYF TGCAGCGTTGTTCCTTCGGGGGGGGTCTACGAGCAGTACTTC
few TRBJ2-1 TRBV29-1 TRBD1 CSVGGGTGGAYNEQFF TGCAGCGTTGGGGGCGGGACAGGGGGCGCCTACAATGAGCAGTTCTTC
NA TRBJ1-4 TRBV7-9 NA CASSPRGMNEKLFF TGTGCCAGCAGCCCGCGAGGGATGAATGAAAAACTGTTTTTT
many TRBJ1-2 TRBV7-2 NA CASSLGTRDFLDGYTF TGTGCCAGCAGCTTAGGAACACGGGACTTCTTAGATGGCTACACCTTC
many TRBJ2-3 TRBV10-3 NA CAISGDLTSSTDTQYF TGTGCCATCAGTGGCGACCTGACTAGTTCCACAGATACGCAGTATTTT
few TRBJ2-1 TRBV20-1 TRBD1 CSASLQGASYNEQFF TGCAGTGCTAGTCTACAGGGGGCTTCCTACAATGAGCAGTTCTTC
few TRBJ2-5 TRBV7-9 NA CASSLVDPPRETQYF TGTGCCAGCAGCTTAGTTGACCCTCCCAGGGAGACCCAGTACTTC
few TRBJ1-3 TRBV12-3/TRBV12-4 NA CAIIPGGLSGNTIYF TGTGCCATCATCCCCGGCGGCCTCTCTGGAAACACCATATATTTT
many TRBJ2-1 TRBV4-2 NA CASSQKGRANRYNEQFF TGTGCCAGCAGCCAGAAAGGCCGGGCCAACCGGTACAATGAGCAGTTCTTC
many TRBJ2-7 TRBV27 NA CASSLSGAEQYF TGTGCCAGCAGTTTATCAGGGGCCGAGCAGTACTTC
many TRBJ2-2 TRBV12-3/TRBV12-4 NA CASSFEDTGELFF TGTGCCAGCAGTTTTGAGGACACCGGGGAGCTGTTTTTT
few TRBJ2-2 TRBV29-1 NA CSVEIDVPRELFF TGCAGCGTTGAAATAGATGTTCCCAGGGAGCTGTTTTTT
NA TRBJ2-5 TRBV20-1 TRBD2 CSARVWTSGDQETQYF TGCAGTGCTAGAGTCTGGACTAGCGGAGACCAAGAGACCCAGTACTTC
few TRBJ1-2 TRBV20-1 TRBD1 CSARENRGDANYGYTF TGCAGTGCTAGAGAGAACAGGGGCGACGCCAACTATGGCTACACCTTC
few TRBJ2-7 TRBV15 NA CATSSGSYEQYF TGTGCCACCAGCAGCGGCTCCTACGAGCAGTACTTC
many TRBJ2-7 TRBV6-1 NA CASSIQEAYEQYF TGTGCCAGCAGCATACAGGAAGCCTACGAGCAGTACTTC
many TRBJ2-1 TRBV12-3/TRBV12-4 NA CASSLVGQINEQFF TGTGCCAGCAGTTTAGTAGGCCAGATTAATGAGCAGTTCTTC
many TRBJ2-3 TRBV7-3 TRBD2 CASSSLAGTLDTQYF TGTGCCAGCAGTTCACTAGCGGGGACATTAGATACGCAGTATTTT
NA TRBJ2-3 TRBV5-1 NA CASSLETPADTQYF TGCGCCAGCAGCTTAGAGACACCGGCGGATACGCAGTATTTT
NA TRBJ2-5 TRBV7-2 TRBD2 CASSLGLAGGFLSRLETQYF TGTGCCAGCAGCTTAGGGCTAGCGGGAGGGTTTCTTAGCCGATTGGAGACCCAGTACTTC
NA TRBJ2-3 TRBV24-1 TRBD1 CATGGQGGSDTQYF TGTGCCACCGGAGGACAGGGAGGTTCGGATACGCAGTATTTT